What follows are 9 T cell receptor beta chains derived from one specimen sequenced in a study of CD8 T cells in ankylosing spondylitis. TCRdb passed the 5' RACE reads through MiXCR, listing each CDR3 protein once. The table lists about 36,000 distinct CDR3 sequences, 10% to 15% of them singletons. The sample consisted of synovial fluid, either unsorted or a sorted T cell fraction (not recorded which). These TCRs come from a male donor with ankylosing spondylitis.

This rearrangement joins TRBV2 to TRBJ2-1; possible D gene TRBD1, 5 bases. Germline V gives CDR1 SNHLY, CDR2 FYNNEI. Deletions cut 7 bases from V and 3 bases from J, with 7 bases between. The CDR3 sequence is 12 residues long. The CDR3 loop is CASKGNYNEQFF. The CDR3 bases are TGTGCCAGCAAGGGGAACTACAATGAGCAGTTCTTC.

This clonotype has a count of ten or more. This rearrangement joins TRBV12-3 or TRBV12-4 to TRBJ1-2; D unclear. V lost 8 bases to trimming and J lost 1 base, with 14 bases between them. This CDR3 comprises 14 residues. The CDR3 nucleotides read TGTGCCAGCTCGAAGGAGAGATATAACTATGGCTACACCTTC. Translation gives CASSKERYNYGYTF.

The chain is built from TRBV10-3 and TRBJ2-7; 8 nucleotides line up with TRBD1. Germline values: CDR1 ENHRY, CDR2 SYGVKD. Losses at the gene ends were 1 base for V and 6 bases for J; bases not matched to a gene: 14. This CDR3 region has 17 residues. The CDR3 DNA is TGTGCCATCAGTGAGTGGACCCCCCGGACAGGGAGTGTCGAGCAGTACTTC. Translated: CAISEWTPRTGSVEQYF.

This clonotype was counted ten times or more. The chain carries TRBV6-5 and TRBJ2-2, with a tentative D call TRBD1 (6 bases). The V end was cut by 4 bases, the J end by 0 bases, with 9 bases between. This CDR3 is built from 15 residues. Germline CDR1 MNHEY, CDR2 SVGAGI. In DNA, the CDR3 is TGTGCCAGCAGTTCCGGGACAACGAACACCGGGGAGCTGTTTTTT. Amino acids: CASSSGTTNTGELFF.

The CDR3 sequence: CASSLRLDNQPQHF. CDR3 bases: TGTGCCAGCAGTCTCCGACTTGACAATCAGCCCCAGCATTTT. The chain employs TRBV28 and TRBJ1-5, with D unclear. Trimming took off 5 bases at V and 3 bases at J, with 11 bases between the two ends. The length of the CDR3 is 14 residues. Looked up from germline, CDR1 is MDHEN and CDR2 is SYDVKM.

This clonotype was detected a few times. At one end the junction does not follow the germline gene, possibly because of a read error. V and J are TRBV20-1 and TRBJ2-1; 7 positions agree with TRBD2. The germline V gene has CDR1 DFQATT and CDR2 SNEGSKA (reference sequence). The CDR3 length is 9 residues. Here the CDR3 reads CSASRLALF. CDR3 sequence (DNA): TGCAGTGCTAGTAGACTAGCTCTCTTC.

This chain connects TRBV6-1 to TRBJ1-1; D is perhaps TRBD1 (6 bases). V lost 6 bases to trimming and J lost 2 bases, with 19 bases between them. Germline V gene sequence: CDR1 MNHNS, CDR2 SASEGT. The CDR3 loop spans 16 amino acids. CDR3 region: CASSSVGRTVNTEAFF. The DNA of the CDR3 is TGTGCCAGCAGCTCCGTGGGGCGGACAGTCAACACTGAAGCTTTCTTT.

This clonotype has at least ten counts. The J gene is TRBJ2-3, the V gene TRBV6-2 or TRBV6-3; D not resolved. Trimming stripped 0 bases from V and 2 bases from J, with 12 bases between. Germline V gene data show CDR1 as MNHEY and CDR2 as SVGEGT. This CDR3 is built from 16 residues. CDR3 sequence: CASSYSDTLPTDTQYF. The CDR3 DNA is TGTGCCAGCAGTTACTCTGACACCTTACCCACAGATACGCAGTATTTT.

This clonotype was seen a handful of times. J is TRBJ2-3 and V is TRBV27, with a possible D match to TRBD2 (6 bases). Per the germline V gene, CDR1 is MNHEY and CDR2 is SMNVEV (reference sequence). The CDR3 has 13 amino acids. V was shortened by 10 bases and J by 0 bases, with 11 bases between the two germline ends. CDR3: CATGGASTDTQYF. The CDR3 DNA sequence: TGTGCCACCGGCGGGGCTAGCACAGATACGCAGTATTTT.